The 25 T cell receptor beta chains listed next were all sequenced from one sample in a study of OX40 agonist ivuxolimab in advanced cancers. Measured with immunoSEQ multiplex PCR; TCRdb has only the in-frame clones, and not every one. Of tens of thousands of clones listed, over 75% are singletons. Sequenced here: CD4+ or CD8+ T cells sorted from blood, sampled in a trial of the OX40 agonist ivuxolimab. These receptor sequences come from an adult with an advanced solid tumor such as melanoma, head and neck, liver or kidney cancer.

This chain uses TRBV28 with TRBJ2-6; unclear D gene. The V end lost 3 bases, the J end lost 0 bases, and 12 bases lay between the germline ends. Germline CDR1 and CDR2: MDHEN and SYDVKM. This CDR3 region has 17 residues. The CDR3 region has the DNA TGTGCCAGCAGTTTCCTTGCGGACCACTCTGGGGCCAACGTCCTGACTTTC. This sequence encodes CASSFLADHSGANVLTF.

DNA of the CDR3: TGTGCCAGCAGCTCCCACGGCCTCGGACGACTAGGCATCGAGCAGTTCTTC. Residues: CASSSHGLGRLGIEQFF. The rearrangement joins TRBV7-2 to TRBJ2-1; perhaps TRBD2 as D (6 bases). Trimming took off 4 bases at V and 10 bases at J, with 26 bases between the two ends. CDR3 size: 17 residues. CDR1 is SGHTA and CDR2 is FQGNSA in the germline V gene.

CDR3 in DNA: TGTGCCAGCAGCCAAGCCCTGGGGGAGTCGGTTATCTCACCCCTCCACTTT. Its protein product is CASSQALGESVISPLHF. V is TRBV4-2 and J is TRBJ1-6; a possible D gene is TRBD1 (5 bases). Trimming pared 1 base from V and 10 bases from J, leaving 20 bases between. Germline-derived CDR1 and CDR2 are LGHNA and YNFKEQ. The CDR3 has 17 amino acids.

This clone has more than one count but fewer than ten. The gene calls are TRBV29-1 and TRBJ1-2; 10 bases match TRBD1. This CDR3 region has 14 residues. Germline loops: CDR1 SQVTM, CDR2 ANQGSEA. After removal of 6 bases from V and 4 bases from J, the junction contained 8 bases not matched to a gene. CDR3 in DNA: TGCAGCGTGGGCCTAGGACAGGGGGGCTATGGCTACACCTTC. Amino acids: CSVGLGQGGYGYTF.

V is TRBV7-2 and J is TRBJ2-5; 11 positions agree with TRBD2. CDR3 length equals 17 residues. V was clipped by 5 bases and J by 2 bases; unmatched bases: 10. Germline V gene sequence: CDR1 SGHTA, CDR2 FQGNSA. CDR3 sequence (DNA): TGTGCCAGCAGCCCCGGGACTAGCGGAAATTCACAAGAGACCCAGTACTTC. Translated, it gives CASSPGTSGNSQETQYF.

CDR3 amino acids: CASSFDRDSYGYTF. The CDR3 DNA sequence: TGTGCCAGCAGTTTCGACAGGGACTCCTATGGCTACACCTTC. The rearrangement joins TRBV28 to TRBJ1-2; TRBD1 aligns across 7 bases. The V gene end was trimmed by 3 bases and the J gene end by 4 bases; junction bases not matched to a gene: 5. The CDR3 has 14 amino acids. Looked up from germline, CDR1 is MDHEN and CDR2 is SYDVKM.

J is TRBJ2-7 and V is TRBV16, with TRBD1 matching over 10 bases. After removal of 3 bases from V and 6 bases from J, the junction contained 5 bases not matched to a gene. This CDR3 has 14 amino acids. Germline V lookup: CDR1 KGHSY, CDR2 FQNENV. The CDR3 nucleotides read TGTGCCAGCAGCCACGGACAGGGGGTGGTCGAGCAGTACGTC. It specifies CASSHGQGVVEQYV.

The V and J genes are TRBV30 and TRBJ1-2; 8 nucleotides match TRBD1. CDR3 length: 14 amino acids. V lost 1 base to trimming and J lost 7 bases; unmatched junction nucleotides: 8. CDR1 is GTSNPN and CDR2 is SVGIG in the germline V gene (reference sequence). The CDR3 protein is CAWSEDRADLGYTF. The CDR3 coding sequence is TGTGCCTGGAGTGAGGACAGGGCTGATCTTGGCTACACCTTC.

The genes are TRBV9 and TRBJ2-2; 12 nucleotides agree with TRBD2. Germline V gene data show CDR1 as SGDLS and CDR2 as YYNGEE. J was trimmed by 1 base and V by 2 bases; bases with no gene match: 15. CDR3 length equals 21 residues. As DNA, the CDR3 is TGTGCCAGCAGCGTCGGGCCTACCCCCCTAGCGGGGGGGCTGAACACCGGGGAGCTGTTTTTT. Translation gives CASSVGPTPLAGGLNTGELFF.

The chain recombines TRBV7-9 with TRBJ2-7; no firm D call. V was clipped by 5 bases and J by 3 bases, with 14 bases between them. This CDR3 has 14 residues. Germline values: CDR1 SEHNR, CDR2 FQNEAQ (reference sequence). CDR3 sequence reads: CASSRPSSIYEQYF. The CDR3 DNA is TGTGCCAGCAGCCGCCCGTCCAGCATCTACGAGCAGTACTTC.

This rearrangement joins TRBV21-1 to TRBJ2-5. TRBV21-1 is annotated as a pseudogene. The CDR3 has 14 residues. CDR3: CASSNGPAFRTQYF. Here the CDR3 DNA reads TGTGCCAGCAGCAACGGCCCGGCTTTCCGGACCCAGTACTTC.

The chain employs TRBV29-1 and TRBJ2-2, with D maybe TRBD2 (5 bases). This CDR3 is 13 amino acids long. Germline V CDR1 and CDR2: SQVTM, ANQGSEA. Trimming removed 1 base from V and 6 bases from J, with 9 bases in between. The CDR3 DNA is TGCAGCGTTGAAGGGAGAGGGTCCGGGGAGCTGTTTTTT. Translated, it gives CSVEGRGSGELFF.

V gene TRBV13 combines with J gene TRBJ2-5; TRBD1 aligns across 7 bases. The V and J ends lost 4 bases and 2 bases, in that order; junction bases with no gene match: 4. This CDR3 is 14 amino acids long. Germline-derived CDR1 and CDR2 are PRHDT and FYEKMQ (reference sequence). Here the CDR3 reads CASSSGQVQETQYF. Here the CDR3 DNA reads TGTGCCAGCAGCTCCGGACAGGTTCAAGAGACCCAGTACTTC.

This rearrangement joins TRBV19 to TRBJ2-3, with D maybe TRBD2 (6 bases). Germline V CDR1 and CDR2: LNHDA, SQIVND (reference sequence). The CDR3 covers 23 residues. Trimming took 0 bases from V and 2 from J, leaving 33 bases between them. The CDR3 coding sequence is TGTGCCAGTAGTATAGACCCAGCCAGGACTATTATCGCCGGGACGACGAACACAGATACGCAGTATTTT. Protein sequence: CASSIDPARTIIAGTTNTDTQYF.

A single count supports this clone. This sample includes further DNA sequences coding for the same CDR3. This chain joins TRBV6-5 and TRBJ2-2; D is undetermined. V lost 5 bases, J lost 2 bases, and 3 bases lay in between. CDR1 is MNHEY, CDR2 SVGAGI, per germline. This CDR3 is 12 amino acids long. CDR3 bases: TGTGCCAGCAGTACTAACACCGGGGAGCTGTTTTTT. Residues: CASSTNTGELFF.

The chain links TRBV7-6 to TRBJ2-2, with TRBD2 matching over 8 bases. V lost 1 base to trimming and J lost 2 bases; unmatched junction nucleotides: 9. The CDR3 runs 18 residues. Germline CDR1 reads SGHVS; CDR2 reads FNYEAQ. DNA of the CDR3: TGTGCCAGCAGCTTAGTGGGAGGAGCGGGAGCTAACACCGGGGAGCTGTTTTTT. It yields the protein CASSLVGGAGANTGELFF.

The chain is built from TRBV4-2 and TRBJ2-2; D possibly corresponds to TRBD1 (6 bases). The CDR3 is 16 amino acids. Germline CDR1 and CDR2: LGHNA and YNFKEQ. V gave up 0 bases and J gave up 4 bases, with 12 bases separating them. The CDR3 nucleotides are TGTGCCAGCAGCCAAGAGAGGGGGTTCGGCACCGGGGAGCTGTTTTTT. Its protein product is CASSQERGFGTGELFF.

This chain connects TRBV27 to TRBJ1-5; 8 bases are a match to TRBD1. The germline gives CDR1 MNHEY, CDR2 SMNVEV (reference sequence). This CDR3 spans 15 amino acids. V lost 3 bases and J lost 5; bases outside the gene matches: 6. The CDR3 coding sequence is TGTGCCAGCAGTTTGGACAGGGCTAGTTATCAGCCCCAGCATTTT. As protein: CASSLDRASYQPQHF.

The V and J genes are TRBV7-2 and TRBJ1-3, with 7 nucleotides matching TRBD1. Germline V lookup: CDR1 SGHTA, CDR2 FQGNSA. The CDR3 loop spans 18 amino acids. Losses at the gene ends were 5 bases for V and 0 bases for J; bases not matched to a gene: 13. CDR3 bases: TGTGCCAGCAGCCCTTGGGACAGCCGAACTCGCTCTGGAAACACCATATATTTT. Amino acid sequence: CASSPWDSRTRSGNTIYF.

CDR3 loop: CTSSQARQGGYEQYV. The CDR3 DNA reads as TGCACCAGCAGCCAAGCAAGACAGGGCGGCTACGAGCAGTACGTC. The V and J genes are TRBV1 and TRBJ2-7; the table's TRBD1 call for D was not verified on the DNA. TRBV1 is tagged as a pseudogene. The CDR3 covers 15 residues.

J is TRBJ1-5 and V is TRBV4-3; D is unresolved. Trimming shortened V by 0 bases and J by 4 bases, and 13 bases separated the two germline ends. The CDR3 length is 16 residues. Per the germline V gene, CDR1 is LGHNA and CDR2 is YSLEER. The CDR3 DNA follows: TGCGCCAGCAGCCAAGACCGGCGGGTCCTTAATCAGCCCCAGCATTTT. Amino acids: CASSQDRRVLNQPQHF.

The CDR3 DNA reads as TGTGCCAGCAGCAAAGAAAACGGCGGGAGCACCGGGGAGCTGTTTTTT. The encoded protein is CASSKENGGSTGELFF. The genes are TRBV21-1 and TRBJ2-2; no check of the table's D call, TRBD2, against the DNA was made. TRBV21-1 is annotated as a pseudogene. CDR3 size: 16 residues.

This clone was observed once. V usage is TRBV5-1 and J usage is TRBJ1-3; TRBD1 matches 11 bases. Germline loops: CDR1 SGHRS, CDR2 YFSETQ. CDR3 size: 15 residues. Trimming at V came to 4 bases and at J to 2 bases, leaving 2 bases not matched to a gene. The CDR3 nucleotides read TGCGCCAGCAGCCCGGACAGGGGGCCTGGAAACACCATATATTTT. This translates into CASSPDRGPGNTIYF.

This chain's CDR3 is CASSQDHNRGNYGYTF. For the CDR3, the DNA is TGTGCCAGCAGCCAAGATCACAACAGGGGAAACTATGGCTACACCTTC. The V gene is TRBV4-2, the J gene TRBJ1-2; TRBD1 matches 7 bases. Trimming at V came to 0 bases and at J to 2 bases, leaving 6 bases not matched to a gene. The CDR3 extends over 16 amino acids. The V gene's germline CDR1 is LGHNA and CDR2 YNFKEQ.

Here the CDR3 reads CASSYSVSGNTIYF. Written as DNA, the CDR3 is TGTGCCAGCAGTTACTCGGTCTCTGGAAACACCATATATTTT. The chain recombines TRBV6-5 with TRBJ1-3; D remains unclear. Germline V gene data show CDR1 as MNHEY and CDR2 as SVGAGI. The CDR3 is made up of 14 amino acids. With 0 bases removed from V and 0 bases from J, the gap between germline ends came to 3 bases.